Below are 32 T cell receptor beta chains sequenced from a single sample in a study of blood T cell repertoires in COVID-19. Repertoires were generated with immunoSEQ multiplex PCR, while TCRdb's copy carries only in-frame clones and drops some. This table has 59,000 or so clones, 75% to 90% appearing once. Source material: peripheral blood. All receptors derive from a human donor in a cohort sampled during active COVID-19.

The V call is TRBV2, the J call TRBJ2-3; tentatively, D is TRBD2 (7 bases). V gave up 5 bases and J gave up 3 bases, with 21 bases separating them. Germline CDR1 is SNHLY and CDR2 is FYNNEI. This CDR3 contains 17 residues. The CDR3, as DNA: TGTGCCAGCAGTAACCCTGAGGGGGGGGTGTGGACAGATACGCAGTATTTT. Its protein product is CASSNPEGGVWTDTQYF.

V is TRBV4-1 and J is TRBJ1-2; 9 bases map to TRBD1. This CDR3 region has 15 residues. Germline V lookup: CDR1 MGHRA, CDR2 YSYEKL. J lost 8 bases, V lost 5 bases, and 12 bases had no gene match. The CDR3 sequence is CASSNPGQGVWGYTF. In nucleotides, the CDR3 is TGCGCCAGCAGCAACCCGGGACAGGGTGTATGGGGCTACACCTTC.

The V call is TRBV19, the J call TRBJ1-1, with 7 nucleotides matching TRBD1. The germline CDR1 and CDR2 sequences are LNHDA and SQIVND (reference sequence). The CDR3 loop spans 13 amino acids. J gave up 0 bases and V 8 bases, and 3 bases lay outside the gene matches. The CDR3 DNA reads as TGTGCCAGTTGGGACAGACTGAACACTGAAGCTTTCTTT. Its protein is CASWDRLNTEAFF.

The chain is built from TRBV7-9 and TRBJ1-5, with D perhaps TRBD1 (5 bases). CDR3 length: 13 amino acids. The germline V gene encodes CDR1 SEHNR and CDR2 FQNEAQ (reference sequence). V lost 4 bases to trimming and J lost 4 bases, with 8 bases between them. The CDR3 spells CASSSTENQPQHF. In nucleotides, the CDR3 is TGTGCCAGCAGCTCGACAGAAAATCAGCCCCAGCATTTT. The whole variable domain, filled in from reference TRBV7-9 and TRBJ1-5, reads DTGVSQNPRHKITKRGQNVTFRCDPISEHNRLYWYRQTLGQGPEFLTYFQNEAQLEKSRLLSDRFSAERPKGSFSTLEIQRTEQGDSAMYLCASSSTENQPQHFGDGTRLSIL.

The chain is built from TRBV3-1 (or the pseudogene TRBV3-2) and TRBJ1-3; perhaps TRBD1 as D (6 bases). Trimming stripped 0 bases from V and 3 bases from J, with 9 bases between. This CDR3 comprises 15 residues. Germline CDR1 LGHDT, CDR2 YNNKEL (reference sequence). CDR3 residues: CASSQELGGGNTIYF. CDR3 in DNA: TGTGCCAGCAGCCAAGAGTTAGGGGGTGGAAACACCATATATTTT.

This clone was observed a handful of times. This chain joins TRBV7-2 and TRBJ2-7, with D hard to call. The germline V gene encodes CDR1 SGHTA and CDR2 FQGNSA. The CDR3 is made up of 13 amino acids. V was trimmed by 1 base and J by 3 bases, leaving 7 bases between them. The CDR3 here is CASSLDPSYEQYF. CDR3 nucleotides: TGTGCCAGCAGCTTAGATCCCAGCTACGAGCAGTACTTC.

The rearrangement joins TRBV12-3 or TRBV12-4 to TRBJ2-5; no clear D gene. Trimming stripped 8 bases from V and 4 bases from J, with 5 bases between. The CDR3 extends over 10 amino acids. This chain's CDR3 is CASGRETQYF. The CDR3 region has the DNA TGTGCCAGCGGCCGAGAGACCCAGTACTTC.

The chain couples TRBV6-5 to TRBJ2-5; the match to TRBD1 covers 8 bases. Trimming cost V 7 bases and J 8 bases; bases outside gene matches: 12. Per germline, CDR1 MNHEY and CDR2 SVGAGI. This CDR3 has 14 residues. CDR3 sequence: CASTQTGGKRTQYF. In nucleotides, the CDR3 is TGTGCCAGCACCCAAACAGGGGGGAAACGAACCCAGTACTTC.

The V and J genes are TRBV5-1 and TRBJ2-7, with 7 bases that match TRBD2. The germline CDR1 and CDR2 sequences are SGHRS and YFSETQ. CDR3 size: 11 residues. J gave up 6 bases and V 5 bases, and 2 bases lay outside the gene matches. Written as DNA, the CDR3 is TGCGCCAGCAGTGCGGGGGTCGAGCAGTACTTC. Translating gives CASSAGVEQYF.

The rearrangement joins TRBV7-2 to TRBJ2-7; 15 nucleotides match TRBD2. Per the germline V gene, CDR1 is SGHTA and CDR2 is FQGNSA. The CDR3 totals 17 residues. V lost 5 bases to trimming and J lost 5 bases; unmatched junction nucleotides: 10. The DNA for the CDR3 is TGTGCCAGCAGCCCTGGGACTAGCGGGGGGATCCCCCACGAGCAGTACTTC. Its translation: CASSPGTSGGIPHEQYF.

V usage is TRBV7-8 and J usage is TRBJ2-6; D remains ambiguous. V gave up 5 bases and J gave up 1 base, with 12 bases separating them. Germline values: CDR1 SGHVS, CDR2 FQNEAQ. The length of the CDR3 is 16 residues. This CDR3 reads CASSPRDWSGANVLTF. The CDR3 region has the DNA TGTGCCAGCAGCCCCCGAGATTGGTCTGGGGCCAACGTCCTGACTTTC.

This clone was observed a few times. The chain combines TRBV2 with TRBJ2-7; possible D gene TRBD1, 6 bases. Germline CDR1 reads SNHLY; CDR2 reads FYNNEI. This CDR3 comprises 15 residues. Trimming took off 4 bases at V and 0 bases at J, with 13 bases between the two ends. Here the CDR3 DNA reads TGTGCCAGCAGTGTGCAGGACAGTTACTCCTACGAGCAGTACGTC. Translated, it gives CASSVQDSYSYEQYV.

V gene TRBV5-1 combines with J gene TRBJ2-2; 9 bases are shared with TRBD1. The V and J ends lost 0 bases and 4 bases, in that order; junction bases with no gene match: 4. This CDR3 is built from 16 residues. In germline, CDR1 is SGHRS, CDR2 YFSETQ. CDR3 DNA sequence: TGCGCCAGCAGCTTGGCGGGACAGGGCTCCACCGGGGAGCTGTTTTTT. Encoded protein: CASSLAGQGSTGELFF.

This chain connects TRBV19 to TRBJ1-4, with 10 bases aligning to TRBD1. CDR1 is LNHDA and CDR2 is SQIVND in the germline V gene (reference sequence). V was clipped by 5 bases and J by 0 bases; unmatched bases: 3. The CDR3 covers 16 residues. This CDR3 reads CASSLGTGATNEKLFF. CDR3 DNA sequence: TGTGCCAGTAGTTTGGGGACAGGGGCAACTAATGAAAAACTGTTTTTT.

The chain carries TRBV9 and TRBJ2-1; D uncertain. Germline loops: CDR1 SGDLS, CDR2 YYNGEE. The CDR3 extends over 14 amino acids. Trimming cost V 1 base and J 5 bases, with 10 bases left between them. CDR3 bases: TGTGCCAGCAGCGTACGTACTTCCCACAATGAGCAGTTCTTC. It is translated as CASSVRTSHNEQFF. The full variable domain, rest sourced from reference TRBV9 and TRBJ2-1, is DSGVTQTPKHLITATGQRVTLRCSPRSGDLSVYWYQQSLDQGLQFLIQYYNGEERAKGNILERFSAQQFPDLHSELNLSSLELGDSALYFCASSVRTSHNEQFFGPGTRLTVL.

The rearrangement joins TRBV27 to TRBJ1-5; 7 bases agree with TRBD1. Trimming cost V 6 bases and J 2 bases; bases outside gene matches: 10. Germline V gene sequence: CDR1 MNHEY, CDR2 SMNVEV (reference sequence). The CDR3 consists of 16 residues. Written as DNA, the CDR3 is TGTGCCAGCAGCCCGGAAAGGCAGGGGGGCAATCAGCCCCAGCATTTT. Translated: CASSPERQGGNQPQHF.

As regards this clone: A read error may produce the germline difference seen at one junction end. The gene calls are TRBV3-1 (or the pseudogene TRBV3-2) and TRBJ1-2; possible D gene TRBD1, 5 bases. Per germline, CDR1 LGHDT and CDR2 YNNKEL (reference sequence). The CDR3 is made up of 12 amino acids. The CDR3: CASRQGRGGYTF. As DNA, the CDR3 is TGTGCCAGCCGCCAAGGGCGGGGCGGCTACACCTTC.

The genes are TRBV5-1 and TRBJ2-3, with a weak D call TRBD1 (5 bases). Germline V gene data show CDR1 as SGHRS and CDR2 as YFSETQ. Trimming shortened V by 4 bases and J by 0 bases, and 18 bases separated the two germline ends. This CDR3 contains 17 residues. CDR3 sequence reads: CASSTGRGKGSTDTQYF. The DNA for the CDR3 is TGCGCCAGCAGCACCGGTAGGGGTAAAGGAAGCACAGATACGCAGTATTTT.

In nucleotides, the CDR3 is TGTGCCAGCAGACAACAAGGAGCGAACGAAAAACTGTTTTTT. This sequence encodes CASRQQGANEKLFF. V usage is TRBV6-5 and J usage is TRBJ1-4; D is unresolved. The CDR3 runs 14 residues. Germline V CDR1 and CDR2: MNHEY, SVGAGI. The germline V and J ends were trimmed by 6 bases and 8 bases, with 16 bases remaining between them.

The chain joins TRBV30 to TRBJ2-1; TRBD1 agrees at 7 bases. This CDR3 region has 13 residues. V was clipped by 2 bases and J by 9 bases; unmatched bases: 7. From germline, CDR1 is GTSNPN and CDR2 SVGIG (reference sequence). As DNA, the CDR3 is TGTGCCTGGAGTACGACGACAGGGACTGAGCAGTTCTTC. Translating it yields CAWSTTTGTEQFF. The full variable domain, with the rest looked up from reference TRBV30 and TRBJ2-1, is SQTIHQWPATLVQPVGSPLSLECTVEGTSNPNLYWYRQAAGRGLQLLFYSVGIGQISSEVPQNLSASRPQDRQFILSSKKLLLSDSGFYLCAWSTTTGTEQFFGPGTRLTVL.

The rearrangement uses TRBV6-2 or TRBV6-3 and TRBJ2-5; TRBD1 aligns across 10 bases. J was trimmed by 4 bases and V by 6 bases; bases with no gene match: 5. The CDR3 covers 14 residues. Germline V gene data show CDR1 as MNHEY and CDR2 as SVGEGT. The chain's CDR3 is CASSDGQGVETQYF. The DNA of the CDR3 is TGTGCCAGCAGCGATGGACAGGGGGTAGAGACCCAGTACTTC.

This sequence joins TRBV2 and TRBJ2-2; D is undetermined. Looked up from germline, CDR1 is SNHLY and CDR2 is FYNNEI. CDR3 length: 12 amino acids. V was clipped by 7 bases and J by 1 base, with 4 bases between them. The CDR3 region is CASTKNTGELFF. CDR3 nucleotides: TGTGCCAGCACCAAGAACACCGGGGAGCTGTTTTTT.

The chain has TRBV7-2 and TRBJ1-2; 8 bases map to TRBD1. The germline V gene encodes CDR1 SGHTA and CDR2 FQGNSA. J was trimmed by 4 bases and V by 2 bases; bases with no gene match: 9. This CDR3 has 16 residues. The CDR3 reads CASSLRSGGAGYGYTF. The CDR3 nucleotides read TGTGCCAGCAGCTTAAGATCAGGGGGCGCGGGCTATGGCTACACCTTC.

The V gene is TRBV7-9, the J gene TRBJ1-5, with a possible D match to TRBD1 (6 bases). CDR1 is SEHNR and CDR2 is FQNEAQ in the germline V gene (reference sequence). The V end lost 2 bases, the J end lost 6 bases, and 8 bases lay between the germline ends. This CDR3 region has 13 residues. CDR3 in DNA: TGTGCCAGCAGCTTAACAGGGACTCAGCCCCAGCATTTT. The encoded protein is CASSLTGTQPQHF.

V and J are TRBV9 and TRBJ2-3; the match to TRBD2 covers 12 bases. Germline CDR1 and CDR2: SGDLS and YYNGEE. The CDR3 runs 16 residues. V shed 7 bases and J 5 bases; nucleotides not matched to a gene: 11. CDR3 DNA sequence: TGTGCCAGCCAGCCCCCTAGCGGGGGGGCCTTAGATACGCAGTATTTT. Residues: CASQPPSGGALDTQYF.

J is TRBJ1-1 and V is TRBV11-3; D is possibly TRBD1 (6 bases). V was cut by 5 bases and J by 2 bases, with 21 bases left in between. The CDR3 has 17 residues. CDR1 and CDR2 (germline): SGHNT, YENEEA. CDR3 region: CASSPGRAGAENTEAFF. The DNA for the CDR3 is TGTGCCAGCAGCCCGGGGAGGGCAGGGGCGGAAAACACTGAAGCTTTCTTT.

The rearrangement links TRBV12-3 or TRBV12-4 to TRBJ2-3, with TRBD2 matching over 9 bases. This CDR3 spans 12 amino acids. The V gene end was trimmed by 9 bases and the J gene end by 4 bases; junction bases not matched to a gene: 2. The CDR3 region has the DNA TGTGCCAGTCAGCGGGGGGCAGATACGCAGTATTTT. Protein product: CASQRGADTQYF.

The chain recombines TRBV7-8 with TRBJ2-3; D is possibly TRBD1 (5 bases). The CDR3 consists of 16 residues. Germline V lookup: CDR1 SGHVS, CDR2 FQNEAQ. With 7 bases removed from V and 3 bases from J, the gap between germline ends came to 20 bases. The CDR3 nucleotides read TGTGCCAGCACCCAAGCCGACAGACAAGCAACAGATACGCAGTATTTT. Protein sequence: CASTQADRQATDTQYF. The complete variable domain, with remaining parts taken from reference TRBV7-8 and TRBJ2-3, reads GAGVSQSPRYKVAKRGQDVALRCDPISGHVSLFWYQQALGQGPEFLTYFQNEAQLDKSGLPSDRFFAERPEGSVSTLKIQRTQQEDSAVYLCASTQADRQATDTQYFGPGTRLTVL.

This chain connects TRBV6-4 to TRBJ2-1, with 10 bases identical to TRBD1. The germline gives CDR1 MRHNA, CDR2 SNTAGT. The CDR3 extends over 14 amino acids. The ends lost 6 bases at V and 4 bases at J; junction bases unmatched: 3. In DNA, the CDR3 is TGTGCCAGCAGACCGGGACAGGGGTACAATGAGCAGTTCTTC. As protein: CASRPGQGYNEQFF.

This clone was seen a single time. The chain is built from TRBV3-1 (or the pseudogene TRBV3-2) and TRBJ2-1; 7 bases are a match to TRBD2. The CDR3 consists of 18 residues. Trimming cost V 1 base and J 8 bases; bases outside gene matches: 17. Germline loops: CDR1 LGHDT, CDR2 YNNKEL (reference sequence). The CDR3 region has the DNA TGTGCCAGCAGCCAAGTACTCGGACTATGGCGGGGAGGGGATGAGCAGTTCTTC. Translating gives CASSQVLGLWRGGDEQFF.

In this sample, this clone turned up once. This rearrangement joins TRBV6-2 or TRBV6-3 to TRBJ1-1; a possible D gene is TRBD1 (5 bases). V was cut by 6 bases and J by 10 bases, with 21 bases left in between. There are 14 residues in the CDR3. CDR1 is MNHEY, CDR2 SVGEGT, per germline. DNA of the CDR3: TGTGCCAGCAGCAGGGACCCCCGGGCCGGGAGAGCTTTCTTT. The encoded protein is CASSRDPRAGRAFF.

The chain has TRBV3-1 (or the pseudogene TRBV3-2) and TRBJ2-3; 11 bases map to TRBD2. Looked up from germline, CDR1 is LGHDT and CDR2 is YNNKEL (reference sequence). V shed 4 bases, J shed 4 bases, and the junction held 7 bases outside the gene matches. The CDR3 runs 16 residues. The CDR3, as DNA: TGTGCCAGCAGCCGAGGGACTAGCGGATTCCCAGATACGCAGTATTTT. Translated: CASSRGTSGFPDTQYF.